This TCR beta chain was found in a study of OX40 agonist ivuxolimab in advanced cancers. In terms of the full investigation: Ivuxolimab, which targeted the costimulatory receptor OX40 (CD134), was an agonistic, fully human IgG2 monoclonal antibody. The purpose of peripheral TCRbeta sequencing was to test whether ivuxolimab changed TCR sequence diversity and led to clonal T-cell expansion. The paper covers the monotherapy dose-escalation part of the phase I ivuxolimab trial, which included N of about 50 patients. Intravenous ivuxolimab was administered to patients every 2 weeks at six dose levels: 0.01, 0.1, 0.3, 1.5, 3 and 10 mg/kg. A male proportion of around 81% and a mean age of approximately 55 years, ranging from about 20 to 85, were recorded for the dose-escalation cohort. Prior anti-PD-1, anti-PD-L1 or anti-CTLA-4 therapy was permitted, and 40% of dose-escalation patients had received checkpoint inhibitors. Partial responses were achieved by three dose-escalation patients, of whom one had hepatocellular carcinoma and two had cutaneous melanoma. Of the roughly 50 dose-escalation patients, hepatocellular carcinoma was present in approximately 20, melanoma in roughly 15, renal cell carcinoma in 9 and head and neck cancer in 9. Results the study describes overall, beyond this receptor: At doses of 0.1 to 3.0 mg/kg, clonal expansion of both CD4+ and CD8+ blood T cells was observed from baseline to week 6. The antigen specificity of the peripheral T cells that underwent clonal expansion was not determined. Partial responders in the 0.1-3.0 mg/kg groups had among the lowest normalized peripheral clonal expansion, especially among CD8+ T cells. Low levels of normalized T-cell clonal expansion were also seen in some nonresponding patients. On average, CD8+ T cells showed more expanded clones than CD4+ T cells after ivuxolimab.

As concerns this clone: Which antigen it targets is not known. No base qualities exist here, and no much larger clone lies one base off it.

Cut back by 3 bases and 4 bases, the V and J ends lie 17 bases apart. Taken from cysteine to phenylalanine, the CDR3 has 15 residues. The CDR3 DNA has 45 bases and is translated from base 1. Per the germline V gene, SGDLS is the CDR1 and YYNGEE is the CDR2. Patients with autoimmune disease history or receiving systemic immunosuppression were excluded from the trial. Peripheral blood for TCR sequencing was drawn from every dose cohort at baseline, at cycle 4 day 1 and at cycle 7 day 1. Samples were obtained from an open-label, multicenter, first-in-human phase I dose-escalation trial of ivuxolimab. The trial enrolled adults with locally advanced or metastatic head and neck squamous cell, hepatocellular, melanoma or renal cell carcinoma. Before TCR sequencing, CD4+ T cells and CD8+ T cells from peripheral blood were sorted into separate populations. Genomic DNA was extracted from sorted cells for sequencing of the TCRbeta CDR3 region. The immunoSEQ Assay was used for sequencing of TCRbeta CDR3 regions. TCRdb carries this immuneACCESS record with in-frame sequences only. Its versions omit some clonotypes, under half of them owing to an unresolved V gene in the studies checked, with the rest unexplained. The sample table records roughly 75,000 clones; more than 75% of these occur just once. The ten largest make up over 0.3% of the sample.

The receptor chain draws on TRBV9 and TRBJ2-7; TRBD2 is a weak D gene call, 5 bases matching. Sequenced here: CD4+ or CD8+ T cells sorted from blood, sampled in a trial of the OX40 agonist ivuxolimab. The sequence derives from an adult with an advanced solid tumor such as melanoma, head and neck, liver or kidney cancer. The DNA sequence follows: TGTGCCAGCAGCGCCTCCGAGGGAGTGGCGTACGAGCAGTACTTC. Translation gives CASSASEGVAYEQYF.